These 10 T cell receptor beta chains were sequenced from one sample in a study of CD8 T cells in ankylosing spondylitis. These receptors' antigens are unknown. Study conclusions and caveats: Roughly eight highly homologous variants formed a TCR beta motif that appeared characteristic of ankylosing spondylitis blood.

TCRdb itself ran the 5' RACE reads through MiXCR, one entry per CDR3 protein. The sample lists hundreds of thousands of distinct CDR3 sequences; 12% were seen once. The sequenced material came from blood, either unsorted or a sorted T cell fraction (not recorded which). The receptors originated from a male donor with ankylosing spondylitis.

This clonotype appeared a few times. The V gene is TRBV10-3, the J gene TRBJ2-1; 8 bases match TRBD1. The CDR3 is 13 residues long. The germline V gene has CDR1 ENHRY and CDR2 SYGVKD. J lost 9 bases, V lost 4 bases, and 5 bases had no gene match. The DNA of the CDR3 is TGTGCCATCAGTGGACTACAGGGGGGTGAGCAGTTCTTC. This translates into CAISGLQGGEQFF.

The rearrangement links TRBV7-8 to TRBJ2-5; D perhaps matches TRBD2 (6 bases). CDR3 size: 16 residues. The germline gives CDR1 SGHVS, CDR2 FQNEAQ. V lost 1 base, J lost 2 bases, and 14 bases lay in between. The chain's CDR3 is CASSLDSGLSQETQYF. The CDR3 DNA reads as TGTGCCAGCAGCTTAGATTCGGGACTGTCACAAGAGACCCAGTACTTC.

The CDR3 DNA reads as TGCGCCAGCAGCCAAGCCTTTCCGGGGGTTTCCTACGAGCAGTACTTC. This translates into CASSQAFPGVSYEQYF. The V call is TRBV4-3, the J call TRBJ2-7; D is perhaps TRBD2 (6 bases). The CDR3 length is 16 residues. From germline, CDR1 is LGHNA and CDR2 YSLEER. Between the trimmed V and J ends, which lost 1 base and 1 base, there was a span of 14 bases.

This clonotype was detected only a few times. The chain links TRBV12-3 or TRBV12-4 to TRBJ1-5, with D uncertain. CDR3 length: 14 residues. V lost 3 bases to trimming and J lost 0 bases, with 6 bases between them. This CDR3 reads CASSFHYSNQPQHF. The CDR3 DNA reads TGTGCCAGCAGTTTTCATTATAGCAATCAGCCCCAGCATTTT.

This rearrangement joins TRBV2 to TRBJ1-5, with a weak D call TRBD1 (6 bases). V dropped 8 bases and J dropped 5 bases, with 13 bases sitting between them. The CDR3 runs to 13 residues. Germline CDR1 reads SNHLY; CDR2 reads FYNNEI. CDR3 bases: TGTGCCAGCGGATTCGGGGGCGATCAGCCCCAGCATTTT. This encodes CASGFGGDQPQHF. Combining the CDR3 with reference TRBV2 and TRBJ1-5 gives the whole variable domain EPEVTQTPSHQVTQMGQEVILRCVPISNHLYFYWYRQILGQKVEFLVSFYNNEISEKSEIFDDQFSVERPDGSNFTLKIRSTKLEDSAMYFCASGFGGDQPQHFGDGTRLSIL.

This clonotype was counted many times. The CDR3: CSASSSGRAVRYEETQYF. The CDR3 DNA reads TGCAGTGCTAGTTCTAGCGGGAGGGCCGTTCGGTATGAGGAGACCCAGTACTTC. The gene calls are TRBV20-1 and TRBJ2-5; TRBD2 agrees at 12 bases. From germline, CDR1 is DFQATT and CDR2 SNEGSKA (reference sequence). The CDR3 has 18 residues. The V segment lost 3 bases and the J segment 5 bases; nucleotides outside the gene matches: 16.

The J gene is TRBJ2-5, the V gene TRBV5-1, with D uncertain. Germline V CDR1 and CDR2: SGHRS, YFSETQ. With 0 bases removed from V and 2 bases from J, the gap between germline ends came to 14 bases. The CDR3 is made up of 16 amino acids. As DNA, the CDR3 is TGCGCCAGCAGCTTGGGATCCCTAGTGGGTCAAGAGACCCAGTACTTC. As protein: CASSLGSLVGQETQYF. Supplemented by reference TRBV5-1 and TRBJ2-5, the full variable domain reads KAGVTQTPRYLIKTRGQQVTLSCSPISGHRSVSWYQQTPGQGLQFLFEYFSETQRNKGNFPGRFSGRQFSNSRSEMNVSTLELGDSALYLCASSLGSLVGQETQYFGPGTRLLVL.

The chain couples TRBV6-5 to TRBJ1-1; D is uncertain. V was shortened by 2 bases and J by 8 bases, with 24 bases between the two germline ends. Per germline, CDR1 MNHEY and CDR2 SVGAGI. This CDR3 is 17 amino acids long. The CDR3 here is CASSYPTLLTVKTEAFF. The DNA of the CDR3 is TGTGCCAGCAGTTACCCCACCCTCTTGACGGTTAAGACCGAAGCTTTCTTT.

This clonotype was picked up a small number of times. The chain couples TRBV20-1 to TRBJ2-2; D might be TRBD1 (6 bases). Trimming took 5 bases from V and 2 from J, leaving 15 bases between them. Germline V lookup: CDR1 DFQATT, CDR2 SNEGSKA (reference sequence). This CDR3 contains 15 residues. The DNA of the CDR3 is TGCAGTGCTTCGAGGGGGAAGAAAAACACCGGGGAGCTGTTTTTT. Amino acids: CSASRGKKNTGELFF.

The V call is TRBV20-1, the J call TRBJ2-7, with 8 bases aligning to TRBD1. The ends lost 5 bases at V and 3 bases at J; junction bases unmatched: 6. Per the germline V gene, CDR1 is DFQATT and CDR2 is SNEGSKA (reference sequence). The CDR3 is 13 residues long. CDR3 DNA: TGCAGTGCTGCAGACAGGGGAATCTACGAGCAGTACTTC. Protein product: CSAADRGIYEQYF.